This T cell receptor beta chain originates from a study of CD8 T cells in ankylosing spondylitis. At least ten counts were recorded for this clonotype. What it binds is not known. V shed 0 bases and J shed 2 bases, with 8 bases lying between them. Germline V gene data show CDR1 as SGHRS and CDR2 as YFSETQ. The CDR3 covers 14 residues. The TCR beta libraries were generated through quantitative 5'-RACE incorporating molecular barcodes. TCRdb re-derived calls from the 5' RACE reads in MiXCR, one entry per CDR3 protein. The sample contains roughly 150,000 distinct CDR3 sequences, 6% to 8.5% of which appear only once. Points from the study as a whole: Before this, some motif variants had been reported in reactive arthritis synovial fluid and blood. As reported, disease-linked clones showed significant enrichment in matched ankylosing spondylitis synovial fluid. Peripheral blood samples showed relatively rare disease-linked clones, and these clones were CD8+.

Material: blood, either unsorted or a sorted T cell fraction (not recorded which). V and J are TRBV5-1 and TRBJ2-5; no definite D call. This clonotype was obtained from a female donor with ankylosing spondylitis or in good health (not recorded which). The CDR3 coding sequence is TGCGCCAGCAGCTTGGAGTCAGCACAAGAGACCCAGTACTTC. Protein product: CASSLESAQETQYF.